Each of the 31 T cell receptor beta chains below was sequenced from the same sample in a study of blood T cell repertoires in COVID-19. Libraries were prepared by immunoSEQ multiplex PCR; TCRdb keeps only in-frame clonotypes and omits some of them. Of 250,000 to 300,000 clones in the sample, approximately 88% were seen once. Specimen: peripheral blood. Receptors originate from a woman between 25 and 40 years old with acute or convalescent COVID-19.

V usage is TRBV19 and J usage is TRBJ2-7; 9 bases agree with TRBD1. CDR1 is LNHDA, CDR2 SQIVND, per germline (reference sequence). There are 16 residues in the CDR3. The junction had 12 bases not matched to a gene; V was cut back by 9 bases and J by 0 bases. The CDR3 DNA is TGTGCCAGCCCCGCCGGGGACAGGGCATACTCCTACGAGCAGTACTTC. Residues: CASPAGDRAYSYEQYF.

V and J are TRBV9 and TRBJ2-3, with 7 bases that match TRBD1. Germline-derived CDR1 and CDR2 are SGDLS and YYNGEE. This CDR3 spans 16 amino acids. The junction had 8 bases not matched to a gene; V was cut back by 4 bases and J by 0 bases. The CDR3 DNA reads TGTGCCAGCAGCCCGCGGACAGGTCTAAGCACAGATACGCAGTATTTT. Its translation is CASSPRTGLSTDTQYF.

This chain uses TRBV5-4 with TRBJ2-3; 10 nucleotides align to TRBD2. The J segment lost 4 bases and the V segment lost 4 bases, leaving 9 bases of the junction unmatched. The germline V gene has CDR1 SGHNT and CDR2 YYREEE (reference sequence). This CDR3 contains 16 residues. This chain's CDR3 is CASSRPLAGVSDTQYF. CDR3 DNA: TGTGCCAGCAGCCGTCCTCTAGCGGGAGTTTCAGATACGCAGTATTTT.

The rearrangement joins TRBV5-1 to TRBJ2-6; weak D call: TRBD2 (5 bases). V was shortened by 4 bases and J by 0 bases, with 8 bases between the two germline ends. CDR3 length: 15 amino acids. Germline V gives CDR1 SGHRS, CDR2 YFSETQ. The CDR3 sequence is CASSPEGSGANVLTF. CDR3 sequence (DNA): TGCGCCAGCAGCCCTGAGGGCTCTGGGGCCAACGTCCTGACTTTC.

The chain employs TRBV6-2 or TRBV6-3 and TRBJ2-2; TRBD2 agrees at 11 bases. CDR1 MNHEY and CDR2 SVGEGT come from the germline V gene. CDR3 length equals 16 residues. Trimming cost V 4 bases and J 6 bases; bases outside gene matches: 7. The CDR3 DNA reads TGTGCCAGCAGTTTTACCCCGACTAGCGGGGCCGGGGAGCTGTTTTTT. It translates to CASSFTPTSGAGELFF.

Notes on this clone: An end of the junction differs from the germline gene, which may be a read error. Other DNA sequences in the same sample also yield this CDR3. This sequence joins TRBV3-1 (or the pseudogene TRBV3-2) and TRBJ2-3; D is unclear. The CDR3 sequence is 13 residues long. Germline V lookup: CDR1 LGHDT, CDR2 YNNKEL (reference sequence). In nucleotides, the CDR3 is TGTGCCAGCAGTCAAGTAGACACAGATACGCAGTATTTT. Amino acids: CASSQVDTDTQYF.

This clone was picked up one time. This chain links TRBV9 with TRBJ2-1; a weak D match, TRBD2 (6 bases). Germline lookup yields CDR1 SGDLS and CDR2 YYNGEE. CDR3 length equals 15 residues. V dropped 0 bases and J dropped 10 bases, with 17 bases sitting between them. The CDR3 here is CASSVGPPPLAEQFF. The CDR3 nucleotides read TGTGCCAGCAGCGTAGGTCCGCCTCCTCTAGCGGAGCAGTTCTTC.

The CDR3 sequence is CATSSTSGLNTGELFF. The CDR3 nucleotides read TGTGCCACCAGCAGTACTAGCGGTCTAAACACCGGGGAGCTGTTTTTT. The chain has TRBV15 and TRBJ2-2; 8 nucleotides agree with TRBD2. Trimming at V came to 3 bases and at J to 2 bases, leaving 5 bases not matched to a gene. The CDR3 has 16 amino acids. Germline V CDR1 and CDR2: LNHNV, YYDKDF (reference sequence).

The chain couples TRBV7-9 to TRBJ2-7; 15 nucleotides match TRBD2. Germline values: CDR1 SEHNR, CDR2 FQNEAQ (reference sequence). Trimming cost V 3 bases and J 3 bases; bases outside gene matches: 3. The length of the CDR3 is 16 residues. CDR3 coding DNA: TGTGCCAGCAGCTTCGGACTAGCGGGAGGGGACTACGAGCAGTACTTC. Protein: CASSFGLAGGDYEQYF.

This clone was seen just once. V is TRBV5-6 and J is TRBJ2-1; TRBD1 matches at 9 bases. The J segment lost 5 bases and the V segment lost 0 bases, leaving 6 bases of the junction unmatched. Germline V gene sequence: CDR1 SGHDT, CDR2 YYEEEE. CDR3 size: 16 residues. The CDR3 bases are TGTGCCAGCAGCTTGGTAGGGCGGGACAGGGACAATGAGCAGTTCTTC. The encoded protein is CASSLVGRDRDNEQFF.

This clone was observed a few times. The chain combines TRBV7-9 with TRBJ1-1; TRBD1 is a possible D gene (5 bases). V was cut by 5 bases and J by 6 bases, with 22 bases left in between. Germline V gene sequence: CDR1 SEHNR, CDR2 FQNEAQ (reference sequence). The CDR3 has 16 amino acids. CDR3 residues: CASSLGTGFRRPEAFF. DNA of the CDR3: TGTGCCAGCAGCCTCGGCACAGGTTTCAGGCGCCCTGAAGCTTTCTTT.

This chain joins TRBV4-3 and TRBJ2-7; 7 bases agree with TRBD2. Germline assignment: CDR1 LGHNA and CDR2 YSLEER. The length of the CDR3 is 17 residues. V lost 1 base, J lost 0 bases, and 9 bases stayed unmatched. Here the CDR3 DNA reads TGCGCCAGCAGCCAAGTGCATAGCGGGCTGAGCTCCTACGAGCAGTACTTC. As protein: CASSQVHSGLSSYEQYF.

This chain links TRBV27 with TRBJ1-6; 10 nucleotides match TRBD1. CDR1 MNHEY and CDR2 SMNVEV come from the germline V gene (reference sequence). CDR3 length equals 15 residues. With 6 bases clipped from V and 14 bases from J, the junction kept 13 bases outside the gene matches. The CDR3 bases are TGTGCCAGCAGCTTAAGGGGACAGGGGCCCGTGGCCCTCCACTTT. Translation gives CASSLRGQGPVALHF.

The chain uses TRBV4-1 and TRBJ2-5, with D maybe TRBD2 (6 bases). CDR1 is MGHRA and CDR2 is YSYEKL in the germline V gene. V lost 0 bases, J lost 7 bases, and 6 bases lay in between. CDR3 length equals 12 residues. CDR3 in amino acids: CASSQEGGTQYF. In nucleotides, the CDR3 is TGCGCCAGCAGCCAAGAGGGGGGGACCCAGTACTTC.

This clone was counted a single time. V and J are TRBV18 and TRBJ1-1; TRBD1 matches at 7 bases. Germline assignment: CDR1 KGHSH and CDR2 LQKENI. With 3 bases clipped from V and 1 base from J, the junction kept 5 bases outside the gene matches. The CDR3 loop spans 15 amino acids. The CDR3 DNA reads TGTGCCAGCTCACCGGCGACAGGGCCGAACACTGAAGCTTTCTTT. This codes for CASSPATGPNTEAFF.

The chain carries TRBV5-6 and TRBJ2-7; 8 nucleotides line up with TRBD1. Per germline, CDR1 SGHDT and CDR2 YYEEEE. This CDR3 comprises 16 residues. V lost 4 bases, J lost 0 bases, and 9 bases stayed unmatched. In DNA, the CDR3 is TGTGCCAGCAGCGACGGGGGACAGGTCTACTCCTACGAGCAGTACTTC. As protein: CASSDGGQVYSYEQYF.

This sequence joins TRBV6-2 or TRBV6-3 and TRBJ2-7, with D possibly TRBD2 on 5 matching bases. The CDR3 loop spans 12 amino acids. The germline gives CDR1 MNHEY, CDR2 SVGEGT. The V end was cut by 4 bases, the J end by 6 bases, with 10 bases between. CDR3 in amino acids: CASSSGNVEQYF. The CDR3 nucleotides are TGTGCCAGCAGTTCCGGGAATGTCGAGCAGTACTTC.

The chain employs TRBV19 and TRBJ2-1; possibly TRBD2 for D (7 bases). The germline CDR1 and CDR2 sequences are LNHDA and SQIVND (reference sequence). Trimming stripped 1 base from V and 0 bases from J, with 13 bases between. The CDR3 is made up of 17 amino acids. The CDR3 sequence is CASSIVGGQSSYNEQFF. DNA for the CDR3: TGTGCCAGTAGTATAGTGGGGGGGCAGAGCTCCTACAATGAGCAGTTCTTC.

This rearrangement joins TRBV7-2 to TRBJ2-1, with D maybe TRBD2 (6 bases). Trimming pared 1 base from V and 0 bases from J, leaving 10 bases between. The CDR3 extends over 16 amino acids. Germline values: CDR1 SGHTA, CDR2 FQGNSA. CDR3 sequence reads: CASSLVGTGSYNEQFF. Here the CDR3 DNA reads TGTGCCAGCAGCTTAGTGGGGACTGGCTCCTACAATGAGCAGTTCTTC.

The chain links TRBV18 to TRBJ1-2; D is unresolved. The V end lost 4 bases, the J end lost 6 bases, and 15 bases lay between the germline ends. The CDR3 is made up of 14 amino acids. The germline V gene encodes CDR1 KGHSH and CDR2 LQKENI. In nucleotides, the CDR3 is TGTGCCAGCTCACTAGGATCGAGGAATGATGGCTACACCTTC. The encoded protein is CASSLGSRNDGYTF.

The chain recombines TRBV6-5 with TRBJ1-2; TRBD1 matches at 10 bases. CDR1 and CDR2 (germline): MNHEY, SVGAGI. This CDR3 spans 11 amino acids. The trim removed 6 bases at V and 8 bases at J, leaving 0 bases unmatched. The CDR3 spells CASRTGGGYTF. CDR3 nucleotides: TGTGCCAGCAGGACAGGGGGCGGCTACACCTTC.

The chain has TRBV6-5 and TRBJ1-1, with TRBD1 matching 8 bases. The CDR3 length is 16 residues. The germline V gene encodes CDR1 MNHEY and CDR2 SVGAGI. Trimming cost V 1 base and J 3 bases; bases outside gene matches: 7. CDR3 DNA sequence: TGTGCCAGCAGTTACTATCCGACAGGGGCGGACACTGAAGCTTTCTTT. Protein: CASSYYPTGADTEAFF.

This sequence joins TRBV30 and TRBJ2-5, with unresolved D. The CDR3 is 11 residues long. With 4 bases removed from V and 5 bases from J, the gap between germline ends came to 8 bases. Germline CDR1 and CDR2: GTSNPN and SVGIG (reference sequence). CDR3 sequence: CAWKNEETQYF. The CDR3 region has the DNA TGTGCCTGGAAGAACGAGGAGACCCAGTACTTC.

This clone was counted at least ten times. This chain uses TRBV2 with TRBJ2-7; the match to TRBD1 covers 8 bases. Trimming cost V 6 bases and J 2 bases; bases outside gene matches: 6. The CDR3 is 14 amino acids. Germline loops: CDR1 SNHLY, CDR2 FYNNEI. The CDR3 DNA is TGTGCCAGCAGCGAGGCAGGGGGCCCCTACGAGCAGTACTTC. This gives the protein CASSEAGGPYEQYF. The variable domain in full, with the rest retrieved from reference TRBV2 and TRBJ2-7, is EPEVTQTPSHQVTQMGQEVILRCVPISNHLYFYWYRQILGQKVEFLVSFYNNEISEKSEIFDDQFSVERPDGSNFTLKIRSTKLEDSAMYFCASSEAGGPYEQYFGPGTRLTVT.

This clone was observed a single time. The V gene is TRBV6-6, the J gene TRBJ2-7; D is ambiguous. Trimming took off 4 bases at V and 3 bases at J, with 7 bases between the two ends. Germline values: CDR1 MNHNY, CDR2 SVGAGI (reference sequence). The CDR3 runs 12 residues. CDR3 loop: CASSSVGYEQYF. In nucleotides, the CDR3 is TGTGCCAGCAGTTCTGTCGGCTACGAGCAGTACTTC.

The chain recombines TRBV3-1 (or the pseudogene TRBV3-2) with TRBJ2-7; the match to TRBD2 covers 7 bases. Germline V gives CDR1 LGHDT, CDR2 YNNKEL (reference sequence). J gave up 0 bases and V 4 bases, and 0 bases lay outside the gene matches. There are 13 residues in the CDR3. The CDR3 loop is CASSRGSSYEQYF. DNA of the CDR3: TGTGCCAGCAGCCGCGGGAGCTCCTACGAGCAGTACTTC.

The V gene is TRBV19, the J gene TRBJ1-3, with D hard to call. V was clipped by 11 bases and J by 1 base, with 6 bases between them. This CDR3 spans 11 amino acids. Germline CDR1 and CDR2: LNHDA and SQIVND (reference sequence). The CDR3 protein is CASRSGNTIYF. For the CDR3, the DNA is TGTGCCTCGCGATCTGGAAACACCATATATTTT.

The V call is TRBV7-7, the J call TRBJ2-2; TRBD2 aligns across 8 bases. CDR1 and CDR2 (germline): SSHAT, FNYEAQ (reference sequence). V lost 5 bases to trimming and J lost 7 bases; unmatched junction nucleotides: 15. This CDR3 comprises 17 residues. The CDR3 DNA sequence: TGTGCCAGCAGCCTCTTCGGGAGGGACGTATCGGGCGGGGAGCTGTTTTTT. It specifies CASSLFGRDVSGGELFF.

This sequence joins TRBV10-3 and TRBJ2-1; 14 nucleotides line up with TRBD2. The CDR3 is made up of 15 amino acids. Per the germline V gene, CDR1 is ENHRY and CDR2 is SYGVKD. V dropped 4 bases and J dropped 7; count of bases not matched to a gene: 3. CDR3 in amino acids: CAISGGLAGVNEQFF. The CDR3 nucleotides are TGTGCCATCAGTGGGGGACTAGCGGGAGTTAATGAGCAGTTCTTC.

This clone showed up just once. The chain joins TRBV19 to TRBJ1-5; no reliable D call. The CDR3 totals 13 residues. Germline values: CDR1 LNHDA, CDR2 SQIVND (reference sequence). Trimming shortened V by 6 bases and J by 5 bases, and 11 bases separated the two germline ends. CDR3 nucleotide sequence: TGTGCCAGTAGAATTAACGGGGATCAGCCCCAGCATTTT. Amino acids: CASRINGDQPQHF.

The chain carries TRBV10-3 and TRBJ2-5, with 8 positions matching TRBD1. From germline, CDR1 is ENHRY and CDR2 SYGVKD. The CDR3 has 14 amino acids. With V trimmed by 2 bases and J by 2 bases, 1 base remained unmatched. The CDR3 sequence is CAISEGTGQETQYF. The CDR3 DNA follows: TGTGCCATCAGTGAGGGGACAGGACAAGAGACCCAGTACTTC.